A selection of T cell receptor beta chains follows, all from one sample in a study of T cells in tuberculosis. Repertoires were generated with immunoSEQ multiplex PCR, while TCRdb's copy carries only in-frame clones and drops some. The sample has about 54,000 clones, approximately 85% seen once. Sequenced input: CD1b-GMM tetramer-negative cells sorted from PBMCs. These receptors all stem from an adult woman with latent tuberculosis. CDR3s include the opening cysteine and the closing phenylalanine or tryptophan. The D gene is left open where the match is weak. Clone size is not always given. Where it is, it says once, few, many or a class for expanded clones.

D gene	clone size	V gene	J gene	CDR3 DNA	CDR3 protein
.	.	TRBV5-6	TRBJ2-6	TGTGCCAGCAGCTCTCCCGGGACATGGGGCTCTGGGGCCAACGTCCTGACTTTC	CASSSPGTWGSGANVLTF
.	few	TRBV27	TRBJ1-1	TGTGCCAGCGGCCCGATGAACACTGAAGCTTTCTTT	CASGPMNTEAFF
.	.	TRBV2	TRBJ2-1	TGTGCCAGCACGGCTAGCGCAATGAGCTCCTACAATGAGCAGTTCTTC	CASTASAMSSYNEQFF
TRBD1	.	TRBV5-4	TRBJ1-2	TGTGCCAGCAGTCTCTATACAGGGGGCGTAGGTGGCTACACCTTC	CASSLYTGGVGGYTF
.	.	TRBV2	TRBJ1-2	TGCGCCAGCAGTCCCCAAAGAGCGGCCTTCTATGGCTACACCTTC	CASSPQRAAFYGYTF
TRBD1	.	TRBV6-1	TRBJ2-7	TGTGCCAGCAGTGAGCAGACAGGGGGAGCGTACGAGCAGTACTTC	CASSEQTGGAYEQYF
.	.	TRBV4-3	TRBJ1-2	TGCGCCAGCAGCCAAGATAGAGGGCCGAACTATGGCTACACCTTC	CASSQDRGPNYGYTF
TRBD1	.	TRBV7-3	TRBJ1-2	TGTGCCAGCAGCTTAACGGGGTCGACAGGGATCAACTATGGCTACACCTTC	CASSLTGSTGINYGYTF
.	.	TRBV7-9	TRBJ1-1	TGTGCCAGCAGCTTCTTACAGGGCATGAACACTGAAGCTTTCTTT	CASSFLQGMNTEAFF
.	.	TRBV5-1	TRBJ2-5	TGCGCCAGCAGCTTGGAATTAGCGAGGAGGGAGACCCAGTACTTC	CASSLELARRETQYF
.	medium-sized	TRBV21-1	TRBJ2-1	TGTGCCAGCAGCAAAGCCGGTAGCGGGAGGTGCTCCTACAATGAGCAGTTCTTC	CASSKAGSGRCSYNEQFF
TRBD1	.	TRBV6-1	TRBJ1-5	TGTGCCAGCAGTCTTCGGGACAGGGTCCATCAGCCCCAGCATTTT	CASSLRDRVHQPQHF
.	.	TRBV21-1	TRBJ2-4	TGTGCCAGCAGCGAACCCAGGGGGCATCTAGCCAAAAACATTCAGTACTTC	CASSEPRGHLAKNIQYF
.	once	TRBV6-6	TRBJ1-6	TGTGCCAGCAAGGACAGAAATTCACCCCTCCACTTT	CASKDRNSPLHF
TRBD2	.	TRBV2	TRBJ2-7	TGTGCCAGCAGTGCGGCGACTAGCGGGGGGCCCACCTACGAGCAGTACTTC	CASSAATSGGPTYEQYF
.	.	TRBV5-1	TRBJ2-1	TGCGCCAGCAGCTTGGGGCCAGGGGGGTCCTACAATGAGCAGTTCTTC	CASSLGPGGSYNEQFF
TRBD1	.	TRBV11-2	TRBJ2-5	TGTGCCAGCAGCTTATGGGAGACAGGGGAGACCCAGTACTTC	CASSLWETGETQYF
.	.	TRBV5-6	TRBJ1-6	TGTGCCAGCAGCTTTTATACCAGGGGTTCCCCCCTCCACTTT	CASSFYTRGSPLHF
.	.	TRBV28	TRBJ1-1	TGTGCCAGCAGTCAAGACCTGGGAGCTGAAGCTTTCTTT	CASSQDLGAEAFF
TRBD1	.	TRBV4-3	TRBJ2-5	TGCGCCAGCAGCCAAGATACGACAGGGGGCGAGACCCAGTACTTC	CASSQDTTGGETQYF
.	.	TRBV5-6	TRBJ1-2	TGTGCCAGCAGCTTGGTTCTATGGTATGGCTACACCTTC	CASSLVLWYGYTF
TRBD2	.	TRBV4-3	TRBJ2-3	TGCGCCAGCAGCCAAGATTTCGCGGGAGGAAGCACAGATACGCAGTATTTT	CASSQDFAGGSTDTQYF
TRBD2	.	TRBV19	TRBJ2-1	TGTGCCAGTAGTATCACTAGCGGGGGAGTGTACAATGAGCAGTTCTTC	CASSITSGGVYNEQFF
.	.	TRBV7-7	TRBJ2-3	TGTGCTAGCAGCAGGGGTTCGGGAGCGGGAGATACGCAGTATTTT	CASSRGSGAGDTQYF
.	.	TRBV5-1	TRBJ2-7	TGCGCCAGCAGCTGGGGGGGCCCTGGCGCGAAGCAGTACTTC	CASSWGGPGAKQYF
TRBD1	.	TRBV25-1	TRBJ2-7	TGTGCCAGCAGTGAATGGACAGGCTCCTACGAGCAGTACTTC	CASSEWTGSYEQYF